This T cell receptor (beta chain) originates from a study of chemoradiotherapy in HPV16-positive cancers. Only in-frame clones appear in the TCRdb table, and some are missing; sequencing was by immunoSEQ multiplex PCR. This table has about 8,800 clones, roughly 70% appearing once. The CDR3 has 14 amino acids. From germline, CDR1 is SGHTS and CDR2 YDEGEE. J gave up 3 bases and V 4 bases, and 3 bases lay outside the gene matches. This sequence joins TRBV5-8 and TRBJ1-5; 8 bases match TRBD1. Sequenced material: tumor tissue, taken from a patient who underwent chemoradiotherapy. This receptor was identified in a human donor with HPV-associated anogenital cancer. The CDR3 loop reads CASSGQGYNQPQHF. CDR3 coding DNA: TGTGCCAGCAGCGGACAGGGCTACAATCAGCCCCAGCATTTT.